This is a list of T cell receptor beta chains from one sample in a study of T-cell memory formation after mild COVID-19. TCRdb reanalysed the 5' RACE reads using MiXCR and keeps one entry per CDR3 protein. The sample records 190,000 or so distinct CDR3 sequences, over 20% being singletons. Sequencing was performed on PBMCs or a T cell subset sorted from them (not recorded which). The receptors were sampled from an adult woman who had mild COVID-19 (a few samples of this study predate the infection). Cell type and time point are not known. CDR3s include the opening cysteine and the closing phenylalanine or tryptophan. The D gene is left open where the match is weak. The size field is filled for only some rows; it gives once, few, many or a size class.

D gene,V gene,J gene,clone size,CDR3 protein,CDR3 DNA
-,TRBV6-1,TRBJ1-2,-,CASSVRVAEGYTF,TGTGCCAGCAGCGTCAGGGTCGCGGAAGGCTACACCTTC
-,TRBV5-1,TRBJ2-1,few,CASSLPGNKNEQFF,TGCGCCAGCAGCTTACCGGGGAACAAGAATGAGCAGTTCTTC
TRBD1,TRBV7-9,TRBJ1-1,-,CASSRGTDF,TGTGCCAGCAGCCGCGGGACAGACTTT
-,TRBV19,TRBJ2-5,few,CASSTRLPREETQYF,TGTGCCAGTAGTACACGGCTTCCCCGGGAAGAGACCCAGTACTTC
-,TRBV4-1,TRBJ2-5,few,CASSQGSEQETQYF,TGCGCCAGCAGCCAAGGGTCAGAGCAAGAGACCCAGTACTTC
-,TRBV27,TRBJ1-1,few,CASSLSKNTEAFF,TGTGCCAGCAGTTTATCGAAGAACACTGAAGCTTTCTTT
TRBD2,TRBV4-2,TRBJ2-5,-,CASSQGTLGTSGFQETQYF,TGTGCCAGCAGCCAAGGAACTCTAGGGACTAGCGGTTTCCAAGAGACCCAGTACTTC
-,TRBV6-2/TRBV6-3,TRBJ2-7,few,CASSYSRTGSSYEQYF,TGTGCCAGCAGTTACTCGCGGACGGGTAGCTCCTACGAGCAGTACTTC
-,TRBV5-8,TRBJ1-5,-,CASSFYSLPGGNQPQHF,TGTGCCAGCAGCTTTTACTCGCTTCCAGGGGGCAATCAGCCCCAGCATTTT
TRBD1,TRBV7-6,TRBJ2-7,few,CASRPKTGGPYEQYF,TGTGCCAGCAGACCGAAGACAGGGGGGCCCTACGAGCAGTACTTC
-,TRBV6-5,TRBJ2-5,-,CASSHLRGQAAETQYF,TGTGCCAGCAGTCACCTTCGCGGACAAGCGGCAGAGACCCAGTACTTC
TRBD1,TRBV19,TRBJ1-1,-,CASSDRVEAFF,TGTGCCAGTAGCGACAGGGTCGAAGCTTTCTTT
-,TRBV28,TRBJ2-7,-,CASSVHYGTVEEEYF,TGTGCCAGCAGTGTACACTACGGGACGGTCGAGGAGGAGTACTTC
-,TRBV4-1,TRBJ1-2,-,CASSQLSGESNGYTF,TGCGCCAGCAGCCAATTGTCAGGGGAAAGTAATGGCTACACCTTC
-,TRBV6-1,TRBJ2-3,-,CASSEGVGSTDTQYF,TGTGCCAGCAGTGAAGGGGTTGGGAGCACAGATACGCAGTATTTT
-,TRBV5-1,TRBJ2-3,many,CASSLDGTWGDTQYF,TGCGCCAGCAGCTTGGATGGGACCTGGGGAGATACGCAGTATTTT
-,TRBV29-1,TRBJ2-2,-,CSVEKGVTGELFF,TGCAGCGTTGAGAAGGGGGTGACCGGGGAGCTGTTTTTT
-,TRBV20-1,TRBJ1-5,few,CSASDYYSNQPQHF,TGCAGTGCTAGCGACTACTATAGCAATCAGCCCCAGCATTTT
-,TRBV7-9,TRBJ2-3,-,CASSSLFGAEGDTDTQYF,TGTGCCAGCAGCTCCCTATTCGGGGCCGAAGGTGACACAGATACGCAGTATTTT
TRBD2,TRBV19,TRBJ2-7,few,CASSFSGRGGYEQYF,TGTGCCAGTTCGTTTAGCGGGAGAGGGGGCTACGAGCAGTACTTC
TRBD2,TRBV29-1,TRBJ2-1,few,CSVAGLAGGIDEQFF,TGCAGCGTAGCGGGACTAGCGGGAGGTATAGATGAGCAGTTCTTC
TRBD1,TRBV9,TRBJ1-1,-,CASSVDVGQGRAEAFF,TGTGCCAGCAGCGTAGATGTAGGACAGGGAAGGGCTGAAGCTTTCTTT
-,TRBV7-3,TRBJ1-2,-,CASSQGFAPLSYTF,TGTGCCAGCAGCCAGGGATTCGCCCCACTGAGCTACACCTTC
TRBD2,TRBV20-1,TRBJ2-7,few,CSARDPRIGTSGRTSSHEQYF,TGCAGTGCTAGAGATCCGAGGATCGGGACTAGCGGGAGAACATCGTCCCACGAGCAGTACTTC
-,TRBV5-6,TRBJ1-1,many,CASTPGGNTEAFF,TGTGCCAGCACCCCCGGGGGGAACACTGAAGCTTTCTTT
-,TRBV29-1,TRBJ2-1,few,CSVEDRRAHLVDNEQFF,TGCAGCGTTGAAGATCGCAGGGCCCACCTTGTCGACAATGAGCAGTTCTTC
-,TRBV12-3/TRBV12-4,TRBJ2-3,few,CASSFDTGYSTDTQYF,TGTGCCAGCAGTTTTGATACGGGGTATAGCACAGATACGCAGTATTTT
-,TRBV7-9,TRBJ2-3,-,CASSGGLSTDTQYF,TGTGCCAGCTCTGGGGGACTTAGCACAGATACGCAGTATTTT
TRBD2,TRBV7-9,TRBJ2-7,-,CASSPTGREDHYEQYF,TGTGCCAGCAGTCCTACGGGGCGGGAGGACCACTACGAGCAGTACTTC
-,TRBV7-9,TRBJ2-4,few,CASGHPREAKNIQYF,TGTGCCAGCGGACATCCCCGGGAGGCCAAAAACATTCAGTACTTC
-,TRBV4-2,TRBJ2-2,-,CASSQDGRELFF,TGTGCCAGCAGCCAAGATGGCAGGGAGCTGTTTTTT
-,TRBV14,TRBJ2-1,-,CASSQALWKEQFF,TGTGCCAGCAGCCAAGCTCTCTGGAAGGAGCAGTTCTTC
-,TRBV11-2,TRBJ2-7,few,CASSSRRHEQYF,TGTGCCAGCAGCTCCCGACGGCACGAGCAGTACTTC
TRBD1,TRBV14,TRBJ1-2,-,CASSNRDRDGYTF,TGTGCCAGCAGCAACAGGGACAGGGATGGCTACACCTTC
-,TRBV12-3/TRBV12-4,TRBJ2-3,few,CASSDPGEGGQSTDTQYF,TGTGCCAGCAGCGACCCCGGGGAGGGGGGACAGAGCACAGATACGCAGTATTTT
TRBD2,TRBV7-3,TRBJ2-1,-,CASSTPTSGLYNEQFF,TGTGCCAGCAGCACGCCGACTAGCGGACTCTACAATGAGCAGTTCTTC
-,TRBV7-6,TRBJ2-1,few,CATVTRGAASNEQFF,TGTGCCACCGTTACTAGAGGGGCAGCTTCGAATGAGCAGTTCTTC
TRBD2,TRBV20-1,TRBJ2-7,few,CSAEDPLAGAYEQYF,TGCAGTGCTGAGGACCCACTAGCGGGAGCTTACGAGCAGTACTTC
TRBD1,TRBV7-9,TRBJ2-4,few,CASSLATGMDIQYF,TGTGCCAGCAGCTTAGCGACAGGGATGGACATTCAGTACTTC
-,TRBV12-3/TRBV12-4,TRBJ1-1,few,CASSLDGGSTEAFF,TGTGCCAGCAGCCTGGACGGGGGGAGCACTGAAGCTTTCTTT
-,TRBV29-1,TRBJ2-7,few,CSAQGIYEQYF,TGCAGCGCCCAGGGGATCTACGAGCAGTACTTC
TRBD2,TRBV27,TRBJ2-3,few,CASSLLAGGWSTDTQYF,TGTGCCAGCAGTTTGCTAGCGGGAGGTTGGAGCACAGATACGCAGTATTTT
TRBD2,TRBV20-1,TRBJ2-1,-,CSAFTGTSVSYNEQFF,TGCAGTGCATTTACCGGGACTAGCGTCTCCTACAATGAGCAGTTCTTC
-,TRBV5-1,TRBJ2-1,many,CASRLTVDNEQFF,TGCGCCAGCAGATTGACAGTAGACAATGAGCAGTTCTTC
-,TRBV6-4,TRBJ2-3,-,CASSDSSAASTDTQYF,TGTGCCAGCAGTGACTCGAGCGCCGCCAGCACAGATACGCAGTATTTT
-,TRBV5-1,TRBJ1-1,-,CASSNRDSMNTEAFF,TGCGCCAGCAGCAACCGGGACTCCATGAACACTGAAGCTTTCTTT
-,TRBV11-2,TRBJ2-3,few,CASSLEYRPDTQYF,TGTGCCAGCAGCTTAGAGTATCGACCAGATACGCAGTATTTT
-,TRBV15,TRBJ1-6,few,CATSRVRGGNSPLHF,TGTGCCACCAGCAGAGTTCGCGGGGGAAATTCACCCCTCCACTTT
-,TRBV5-4,TRBJ2-2,few,CASSLEQENTGELFF,TGTGCCAGCAGCTTGGAACAGGAGAACACCGGGGAGCTGTTTTTT
TRBD1,TRBV7-9,TRBJ1-1,few,CASSLAWTGNTEAFF,TGTGCCAGCAGCTTAGCGTGGACAGGGAACACTGAAGCTTTCTTT
TRBD1,TRBV24-1,TRBJ2-4,few,CAIGQGNIQYF,TGTGCCATTGGACAGGGAAACATTCAGTACTTC
-,TRBV4-1,TRBJ2-7,-,CASSLRRQAAYEQYF,TGCGCCAGCAGCTTACGAAGACAAGCCGCCTACGAGCAGTACTTC
TRBD1,TRBV27,TRBJ1-6,few,CASSNRGLNSPLHF,TGTGCCAGCAGTAACAGGGGGCTTAATTCACCCCTCCACTTT
-,TRBV20-1,TRBJ2-5,-,CSATHRDTQETQYF,TGCAGTGCCACGCACCGGGACACGCAAGAGACCCAGTACTTC